This T cell receptor beta chain was recovered during a study of blood T cell repertoires in COVID-19. Study as a whole: Samples taken during acute and convalescent COVID-19 were collected in the United States, Italy and Spain.

V dropped 4 bases and J dropped 4 bases, with 11 bases sitting between them. The CDR3 is 13 residues long. Germline CDR1 and CDR2: SGHRS and YFSETQ. Sequencing was performed with immunoSEQ multiplex PCR; in TCRdb, only in-frame clones are kept and a portion is missing. The sample consists of some 460,000 clones, 75% to 90% of them appearing once. The clonotype comes from a woman aged 25 to 39 with acute or convalescent COVID-19. This chain uses TRBV5-1 with TRBJ1-2; D is unresolved. Material for sequencing was peripheral blood. Written as DNA, the CDR3 is TGCGCCAGCAGCGCTGACTTAAGCTATGGCTACACCTTC. As protein: CASSADLSYGYTF.